This TCR beta chain was obtained from a study of T cells after yellow fever vaccination. Points from the study as a whole: Subsequent booster samples again held most clones from primary vaccination (96% CD4, about 86% CD8). It was a small share of clonotypes that appeared in both CD4 and CD8 compartments.

The authors made TCR cDNA by 5'RACE template switching, adding a universal primer site and UMIs. TCRdb re-called the 5' RACE reads through MiXCR, storing one row per CDR3 protein. The sample contains about 210,000 distinct CDR3 sequences, 2.5% to 3.5% of which appear only once. The CDR3 consists of 15 residues. Germline V CDR1 and CDR2: MDHEN, SYDVKM. A word on this clonotype: Its antigen is unknown. An end of the junction differs from the germline gene, which may be a read error.

The rearrangement joins TRBV28 to TRBJ1-2, with D possibly matching TRBD1 (6 bases). This clonotype was sampled from a man aged 18 to 35 who received the YFV17D yellow fever vaccine. The sample here was CD4+ T cells sorted from PBMCs, taken 10 days after the yellow fever booster vaccination. CDR3 coding DNA: TGTGCCAGCAGTCTATGGGCGGGCAGGGGAGATGGCTACACCTTC. Translation gives CASSLWAGRGDGYTF.